These 18 T cell receptor delta chains were sequenced from one sample in a study of gamma-delta T cells after stem cell transplantation. TCRdb reanalysed the RT-PCR reads via CATT. The table has 1,200 to 1,500 delta-chain clones, under 8.5% seen once. Material: gamma-delta T cells. These receptor sequences come from a human donor. It is not recorded whose cells these are; they may come from a transplant donor.

This clone was counted a few times. The protein held in TCRdb is that of a much larger clone and does not match this DNA's translation at residue 13, likely because of a read error; the protein shown is translated from the DNA. The chain uses TRDV2 and TRDJ1, with TRDD3 matching 7 bases. CDR3 size: 18 residues. The V and J ends lost 3 bases and 3 bases, in that order; junction bases with no gene match: 18. Germline loops: CDR1 GEAIGNYY, CDR2 EKD. DNA for the CDR3: TGTGCCTGTGACTCCCTTTATGATGGGGATATCTCTGCCGATAAACTCATCTTT. Residues: CACDSLYDGDISADKLIF.

This clone was seen a few times. The chain links TRDV2 to TRDJ1; the match to TRDD3 covers 7 bases. The CDR3 has 13 amino acids. After removal of 3 bases from V and 4 bases from J, the junction contained 4 bases not matched to a gene. Germline CDR1 reads GEAIGNYY; CDR2 reads EKD. This chain's CDR3 is CACDELGSDKLIF. DNA of the CDR3: TGTGCCTGTGACGAACTGGGGAGCGATAAACTCATCTTT.

In the case of this clone: This likely came from a read error, as a far larger clone is one base away. The CDR3 DNA is TGTGCCTGTGACACCGTGGGGCTTCCCCGGATGAACACCGATAAACTCATCTTT. This encodes CACDTVGLPRMNTDKLIF. The chain is built from TRDV2 and TRDJ1, with D perhaps matching TRDD2 or TRDD3 (5 bases each). Germline CDR1 is GEAIGNYY and CDR2 is EKD. The CDR3 runs 18 residues. V lost 0 bases and J lost 0, with 19 bases in between.

In regard to this clone: Translating this DNA gives a protein that differs at residue 4 from the TCRdb one, which belongs to a much larger clone; a read error is likely, and the protein shown is this translation. This chain joins TRDV2 and TRDJ1; 7 bases are shared with TRDD3. This CDR3 is 14 amino acids long. Per the germline V gene, CDR1 is GEAIGNYY and CDR2 is EKD. The CDR3: CACGTVLGTDKLIF. CDR3 DNA sequence: TGTGCCTGTGGCACCGTACTGGGGACCGATAAACTCATCTTT.

Of note for this clone: This sequence is one base from a far larger clone and is likely a read error. Other DNA sequences in the same sample also yield this CDR3. The chain recombines TRDV2 with TRDJ1; the match to TRDD3 covers 8 bases. The germline gives CDR1 GEAIGNYY, CDR2 EKD. The CDR3 is 20 amino acids. The chain's CDR3 is CACDTLSSLLGVAYTDKLIF. CDR3 DNA sequence: TGTGCCTGTGACACACTATCCTCCTTACTGGGGGTCGCGTACACTGATAAACTCATCTTT.

This clone was seen more than once but under ten times. The translation of this DNA and the TCRdb protein of a much larger clone differ at residue 3, probably owing to a read error; the protein shown here is translated from the DNA. The V and J genes are TRDV2 and TRDJ1, with D uncertain. CDR1 and CDR2 (germline): GEAIGNYY, EKD. The CDR3 sequence is 16 residues long. The CDR3 protein is CARDTISTPSTDKLIF. CDR3 sequence (DNA): TGTGCCCGTGACACGATCAGTACCCCAAGCACCGATAAACTCATCTTT.

This clone was counted only a few times. This likely stems from a read error, as it lies one base from a far larger clone. This sequence joins TRDV2 and TRDJ1, with 11 bases that match TRDD3. The last part of the DNA fits TRDJ2 better; the J call may be wrong. The CDR3 runs to 23 residues. The V gene's germline CDR1 is GEAIGNYY and CDR2 EKD. The chain's CDR3 is CACDPLSHRVGDTSSYDTDKLFF. CDR3 coding DNA: TGTGCCTGTGACCCGCTCTCCCACCGGGTGGGGGATACGAGTTCTTATGACACCGATAAACTCTTCTTT.

As regards this clone: With a far larger clone one base away, a read error is the likely cause. Distinct nucleotide sequences in the sample also encode this CDR3. The chain carries TRDV2 and TRDJ1; 8 bases agree with TRDD3. The CDR3 is 14 residues long. Per germline, CDR1 GEAIGNYY and CDR2 EKD. J gave up 8 bases and V 3 bases, and 10 bases lay outside the gene matches. The CDR3 reads CACDPILLGAKLIF. CDR3 bases: TGTGCCTGTGACCCCATTTTACTGGGGGCCAAACTCATCTTT.

This clone is deemed medium-sized (0.01 to 0.1%). This sequence joins TRDV2 and TRDJ1; 8 bases map to TRDD3. The CDR3 is 17 amino acids. The V and J ends lost 2 bases and 0 bases, in that order; junction bases with no gene match: 10. The germline V gene encodes CDR1 GEAIGNYY and CDR2 EKD. DNA for the CDR3: TGTGCCTGTGACATCCTACTGGGGGCCCAGTACACCGATAAACTCATCTTT. Translated, it gives CACDILLGAQYTDKLIF.

This clone was seen a few times. A far larger clone lies a single base away; this is likely a read error. V is TRDV2 and J is TRDJ1; 11 bases are shared with TRDD3. The CDR3 spans 23 residues. Germline V CDR1 and CDR2: GEAIGNYY, EKD. CDR3 loop: CACDPLSHRVGDTSSYDTDKPIF. CDR3 coding DNA: TGTGCCTGTGACCCGCTCTCCCACCGGGTGGGGGATACGAGTTCTTATGACACCGATAAACCCATCTTT.

By share of the sample, this clone is medium-sized. The chain has TRDV2 and TRDJ1; TRDD3 matches at 8 bases. The ends lost 2 bases at V and 0 bases at J; junction bases unmatched: 16. This CDR3 is built from 19 residues. The germline gives CDR1 GEAIGNYY, CDR2 EKD. CDR3 amino acids: CACDIISSSTGGYTDKLIF. CDR3 DNA: TGTGCCTGTGACATTATATCTTCTTCAACTGGGGGTTACACCGATAAACTCATCTTT.

About this clone: A read error likely explains why the TCRdb protein, taken from a much larger clone, differs from this DNA's translation at residue 16; the protein shown is translated from the DNA. This chain connects TRDV2 to TRDJ1, with 13 positions matching TRDD3. This CDR3 is built from 19 residues. In germline, CDR1 is GEAIGNYY, CDR2 EKD. For the CDR3, the DNA is TGTGCCTGTGACACTCTCCTACTGGGGGATACGCATAGTACCGATATACTCATCTTT. Translation: CACDTLLLGDTHSTDILIF.

This clone has more than one count but fewer than ten. The same CDR3 arises from other DNA sequences in this sample as well. The V and J genes are TRDV2 and TRDJ1; 8 nucleotides align to TRDD3. The length of the CDR3 is 13 residues. The V segment lost 1 base and the J segment 8 bases; nucleotides outside the gene matches: 5. The V gene's germline CDR1 is GEAIGNYY and CDR2 EKD. The DNA of the CDR3 is TGTGCCTGTGACACTTTACTGGGGGCCAAACTCATCTTT. This encodes CACDTLLGAKLIF.

On this clone itself: A much larger clone differs from this one at a single base, so this may be a read error. Other DNA sequences in this sample translate to the same CDR3. DNA for the CDR3: TGTGCCTGTGACGCTTTGGGGACAGAGGACGACACCGATAAACTCATCTTC. Encoded protein: CACDALGTEDDTDKLIF. The chain recombines TRDV2 with TRDJ1; D is perhaps TRDD3 (5 bases). The CDR3 has 17 amino acids. In germline, CDR1 is GEAIGNYY, CDR2 EKD.

This clone has a handful of counts. The protein held in TCRdb is that of a much larger clone and does not match this DNA's translation at residue 15, likely because of a read error; the protein shown is translated from the DNA. The genes are TRDV2 and TRDJ1; 13 nucleotides align to TRDD3. CDR3 size: 18 residues. From germline, CDR1 is GEAIGNYY and CDR2 EKD. CDR3: CACDLLTGGYAEGDRLIF. Written as DNA, the CDR3 is TGTGCCTGTGACCTCCTTACTGGGGGATACGCGGAGGGCGATAGACTCATCTTT.

On this clone: The TCRdb protein comes from a much larger clone and disagrees with this DNA's translation at residue 3, likely due to a read error; the protein given here is derived from the DNA. The V call is TRDV2, the J call TRDJ1; possibly TRDD3 for D (5 bases). This CDR3 contains 15 residues. CDR1 is GEAIGNYY and CDR2 is EKD in the germline V gene. CDR3 sequence: CARDPLGTYTDKLIF. The DNA for the CDR3 is TGTGCCCGTGACCCCCTGGGTACGTACACCGATAAACTCATCTTT.

In this sample, this clone is medium-sized. The genes are TRDV2 and TRDJ1, with 11 bases identical to TRDD3. J was trimmed by 0 bases and V by 1 base; bases with no gene match: 12. The CDR3 runs 19 residues. In germline, CDR1 is GEAIGNYY, CDR2 EKD. The chain's CDR3 is CACDTVAMGDTPYTDKLIF. The CDR3 DNA sequence: TGTGCCTGTGACACAGTTGCCATGGGGGATACGCCGTACACCGATAAACTCATCTTT.

As regards this clone: This sequence is one base from a far larger clone and is likely a read error. Other DNA variants within this sample encode the same CDR3. This chain connects TRDV2 to TRDJ1; tentative D call: TRDD3 (5 bases). The V gene's germline CDR1 is GEAIGNYY and CDR2 EKD. The CDR3 length is 15 residues. The CDR3 sequence: CACDGMGRSTDKLIF. The CDR3 DNA reads TGTGCCTGTGACGGGATGGGGCGATCCACCGATAAACTTATCTTT.